What follows is one T cell receptor beta chain and its context. V was pared by 4 bases and J by 5 bases, with 12 bases between. The CDR3 has 14 amino acids. Per germline, CDR1 SGHRS and CDR2 YFSETQ. Assay used: immunoSEQ multiplex PCR; TCRdb lists only in-frame clones, some missing. Here the sample spans over 850,000 clones, about four fifths being singletons. This entry is derived from a study of shared clonotypes between healthy human individuals. Sequenced: memory CD4+ T cells from PBMCs. Subset denoted: CD45RA-negative fraction. This TCR was recovered from a man between 18 and 29 years old in good health. Some clones in this sample may be carry-over from other donors' samples. The chain recombines TRBV5-1 with TRBJ2-2; tentative D call: TRBD1 (6 bases). The CDR3 reads CASSIYRVTGELFF. The CDR3 DNA reads as TGCGCCAGCAGCATATACAGGGTAACCGGGGAGCTGTTTTTT.